One sample yielded the 18 T cell receptor beta chains listed below, sequenced in a study of blood T cell repertoires in COVID-19. Sequencing was performed with immunoSEQ multiplex PCR; in TCRdb, only in-frame clones are kept and a portion is missing. The sample includes 56,000 or so clones, nearly 90% of them seen just once. The material sequenced was peripheral blood. The receptors derive from a woman aged 55-70 years with COVID-19, enrolled during active disease.

This chain joins TRBV9 and TRBJ1-2; tentative D call: TRBD1 (6 bases). The CDR3 consists of 16 residues. Trimming stripped 0 bases from V and 7 bases from J, with 19 bases between. CDR1 SGDLS and CDR2 YYNGEE come from the germline V gene. This chain's CDR3 is CASSVATLGGGSGYTF. CDR3 coding DNA: TGTGCCAGCAGCGTAGCCACACTAGGGGGTGGATCTGGCTACACCTTC.

This clone was counted once. This sequence joins TRBV5-1 and TRBJ2-2, with a possible D match to TRBD1 (5 bases). Trimming left V 1 base short and J 5 bases short, with 12 bases between. The CDR3 runs to 15 residues. From germline, CDR1 is SGHRS and CDR2 YFSETQ. The CDR3 region has the DNA TGCGCCAGCAGCTTGAGGGGTTTGGGGACCGGGGAGCTGTTTTTT. Translation gives CASSLRGLGTGELFF.

The chain carries TRBV28 and TRBJ1-5; D call uncertain. The CDR3 loop spans 12 amino acids. Germline CDR1 reads MDHEN; CDR2 reads SYDVKM. Trimming took off 7 bases at V and 7 bases at J, with 11 bases between the two ends. CDR3 sequence: CASMWVGQPQHF. The DNA of the CDR3 is TGTGCCAGCATGTGGGTCGGGCAGCCCCAGCATTTT.

The rearrangement links TRBV5-3 to TRBJ1-5; 10 positions match TRBD1. TRBV5-3 is known as an ORF, though its function is uncertain. The CDR3 has 20 amino acids. With 4 bases clipped from V and 4 bases from J, the junction kept 20 bases outside the gene matches. CDR3 in DNA: TGTGCCAGAAGCCCCCCAGACAGGGGGCGCGCCCCGAAGAAGAATCAGCCCCAGCATTTT. It yields the protein CARSPPDRGRAPKKNQPQHF.

The chain joins TRBV9 to TRBJ1-2, with 8 bases identical to TRBD1. Germline V gives CDR1 SGDLS, CDR2 YYNGEE. V lost 4 bases, J lost 7 bases, and 12 bases stayed unmatched. This CDR3 comprises 15 residues. CDR3 coding DNA: TGTGCCAGCAGCCCCCGGCGGCAGGGGGCCGCTGGCTACACCTTC. Its protein is CASSPRRQGAAGYTF.

The chain couples TRBV2 to TRBJ2-5, with D maybe TRBD1 (5 bases). Germline V gene lookup returns CDR1 SNHLY and CDR2 FYNNEI. V lost 2 bases and J 2 bases, leaving 12 bases between the germline ends. This CDR3 has 15 residues. The CDR3 here is CASSEFAAGQETQYF. The CDR3 nucleotides are TGTGCCAGCAGTGAATTCGCCGCAGGGCAAGAGACCCAGTACTTC.

The chain employs TRBV9 and TRBJ2-2, with D possibly being TRBD2 (7 bases). Germline loops: CDR1 SGDLS, CDR2 YYNGEE. CDR3 length: 15 residues. The germline V and J ends were trimmed by 4 bases and 5 bases, with 15 bases remaining between them. CDR3 sequence reads: CASSPRGAGTGELFF. The CDR3 DNA sequence: TGTGCCAGCAGCCCCCGGGGGGCCGGAACCGGGGAGCTGTTTTTT.

The chain has TRBV13 and TRBJ1-1, with 10 nucleotides matching TRBD1. The CDR3 sequence is 14 residues long. V shed 3 bases, J shed 4 bases, and the junction held 2 bases outside the gene matches. Germline V gene sequence: CDR1 PRHDT, CDR2 FYEKMQ (reference sequence). The CDR3 sequence: CASSLGQGLTEAFF. CDR3 coding DNA: TGTGCCAGCAGCTTGGGACAGGGGCTCACTGAAGCTTTCTTT.

The rearrangement uses TRBV5-8 and TRBJ1-5; D gene uncertain. Trimming took 6 bases from V and 7 from J, leaving 11 bases between them. The CDR3 runs 12 residues. Per germline, CDR1 SGHTS and CDR2 YDEGEE. The CDR3 reads CASTPRVQPQHF. In nucleotides, the CDR3 is TGTGCCAGCACCCCTCGAGTGCAGCCCCAGCATTTT.

The rearrangement joins TRBV30 to TRBJ2-5, with 10 nucleotides matching TRBD2. CDR3 length equals 14 residues. Trimming at V came to 5 bases and at J to 5 bases, leaving 8 bases not matched to a gene. Germline assignment: CDR1 GTSNPN and CDR2 SVGIG (reference sequence). DNA of the CDR3: TGTGCCTGGTCAGCGGGAGGGCCATCGGAGACCCAGTACTTC. Translation gives CAWSAGGPSETQYF.

The rearrangement links TRBV29-1 to TRBJ2-7; the match to TRBD2 covers 9 bases. Unmatched junction bases numbered 5, after V lost 2 bases and J lost 3 bases. The CDR3 has 14 residues. Germline lookup yields CDR1 SQVTM and CDR2 ANQGSEA. The CDR3 DNA reads TGCAGCGTTGAAAAGGCGGGAGGGCGCTACGAGCAGTACTTC. Translated: CSVEKAGGRYEQYF.

The chain recombines TRBV4-1 with TRBJ2-6, with D hard to call. The CDR3 has 14 residues. The V end was cut by 4 bases, the J end by 0 bases, with 4 bases between. From germline, CDR1 is MGHRA and CDR2 YSYEKL. The CDR3 sequence is CASSRASGANVLTF. In DNA form, the CDR3 reads TGCGCCAGCAGCCGGGCCTCTGGGGCCAACGTCCTGACTTTC.

The chain recombines TRBV29-1 with TRBJ1-2, with 7 bases aligning to TRBD1. This CDR3 spans 12 amino acids. Germline values: CDR1 SQVTM, CDR2 ANQGSEA. V shed 5 bases and J 2 bases; nucleotides not matched to a gene: 2. CDR3 DNA: TGCAGCGTTCCGGGACAGAACTATGGCTACACCTTC. Its translation is CSVPGQNYGYTF.

This clone was observed a handful of times. V is TRBV5-1 and J is TRBJ1-2; D is unclear. V was clipped by 6 bases and J by 2 bases, with 14 bases between them. CDR1 and CDR2 (germline): SGHRS, YFSETQ. This CDR3 contains 14 residues. The CDR3 loop is CASKLAGTNYGYTF. The CDR3 region has the DNA TGCGCCAGCAAGCTAGCAGGCACGAACTATGGCTACACCTTC. Based on the CDR3 plus reference TRBV5-1 and TRBJ1-2, the full variable domain is KAGVTQTPRYLIKTRGQQVTLSCSPISGHRSVSWYQQTPGQGLQFLFEYFSETQRNKGNFPGRFSGRQFSNSRSEMNVSTLELGDSALYLCASKLAGTNYGYTFGSGTRLTVV.

The gene calls are TRBV19 and TRBJ2-3, with 9 bases identical to TRBD2. The CDR3 consists of 16 residues. Trimming cost V 3 bases and J 2 bases; bases outside gene matches: 6. Germline V gene data show CDR1 as LNHDA and CDR2 as SQIVND (reference sequence). As DNA, the CDR3 is TGTGCCAGTAGTATCGGACTAGCGCGTTCCACAGATACGCAGTATTTT. Encoded protein: CASSIGLARSTDTQYF.

This chain connects TRBV30 to TRBJ2-5; TRBD1 might be the D (6 bases). Germline CDR1 and CDR2: GTSNPN and SVGIG (reference sequence). The CDR3 is 14 amino acids. V dropped 0 bases and J dropped 5 bases, with 13 bases sitting between them. CDR3: CAWSVTGSEETQYF. The DNA for the CDR3 is TGTGCCTGGAGTGTAACAGGGTCTGAGGAGACCCAGTACTTC.

The rearrangement links TRBV10-3 to TRBJ1-1; D is possibly TRBD1 (6 bases). The CDR3 covers 14 residues. V was shortened by 4 bases and J by 1 base, with 10 bases between the two germline ends. Germline lookup yields CDR1 ENHRY and CDR2 SYGVKD. Written as DNA, the CDR3 is TGTGCCATCAGTGGGGGGCAGGGGAACACTGAAGCTTTCTTT. Translated: CAISGGQGNTEAFF.

The chain joins TRBV5-1 to TRBJ2-5; no firm D call. Germline V gene sequence: CDR1 SGHRS, CDR2 YFSETQ. The CDR3 totals 13 residues. Trimming removed 4 bases from V and 2 bases from J, with 9 bases in between. The CDR3 DNA follows: TGCGCCAGCAGCCGAGACACGCAAGAGACCCAGTACTTC. It yields the protein CASSRDTQETQYF.